The 6 T cell receptor beta chains presented below share a single source sample, sequenced in a study of OX40 agonist ivuxolimab in advanced cancers. Here immunoSEQ multiplex PCR was the method, and the copy in TCRdb shows in-frame clones only, minus some. Among tens of thousands of clones, roughly nine tenths were seen once, and the ten largest hold approximately 3%. The starting material was CD4+ or CD8+ T cells sorted from blood, obtained in a trial of the OX40 agonist ivuxolimab. The source of these receptors is an adult with an advanced solid tumor such as melanoma, head and neck, liver or kidney cancer.

The V and J genes are TRBV7-9 and TRBJ2-7; tentatively, D is TRBD1 (6 bases). CDR1 is SEHNR, CDR2 FQNEAQ, per germline (reference sequence). CDR3 length: 14 residues. Deletions cut 7 bases from V and 0 bases from J, with 13 bases between. For the CDR3, the DNA is TGTGCCAGCACGGGCCAGGGGAGCTCCTACGAGCAGTACTTC. Residues: CASTGQGSSYEQYF.

The chain combines TRBV18 with TRBJ1-5; D uncertain. V was trimmed by 5 bases and J by 8 bases, leaving 16 bases between them. Looked up from germline, CDR1 is KGHSH and CDR2 is LQKENI. There are 14 residues in the CDR3. Written as DNA, the CDR3 is TGTGCCAGCTCATCCAGGAGCCTGGGAGAGCCCCAGCATTTT. It translates to CASSSRSLGEPQHF.

The chain is built from TRBV4-2 and TRBJ1-5, with D perhaps TRBD1 (5 bases). Germline CDR1 LGHNA, CDR2 YNFKEQ. The V end was cut by 3 bases, the J end by 7 bases, with 16 bases between. This CDR3 has 15 residues. The CDR3 nucleotides read TGTGCCAGCAGCCAGGACCTCGGTGGGGGACAGCCCCAGCATTTT. Residues: CASSQDLGGGQPQHF.

This chain joins TRBV5-1 and TRBJ2-5; D possibly corresponds to TRBD2 (7 bases). The CDR3 covers 18 residues. CDR1 and CDR2 (germline): SGHRS, YFSETQ. Trimming stripped 3 bases from V and 4 bases from J, with 25 bases between. The CDR3 sequence is CASSSLPASDGGPETQYF. In DNA form, the CDR3 reads TGCGCCAGCAGCTCTCTACCCGCTTCCGACGGGGGGCCAGAGACCCAGTACTTC.

The chain uses TRBV11-2 and TRBJ1-5, with D perhaps TRBD1 (5 bases). Germline V gene lookup returns CDR1 SGHAT and CDR2 FQNNGV. Trimming left V 5 bases short and J 6 bases short, with 17 bases between. The length of the CDR3 is 15 residues. CDR3 sequence: CASSPGGRGFQPQHF. CDR3 DNA sequence: TGTGCCAGCAGCCCCGGGGGACGAGGGTTTCAGCCCCAGCATTTT.

The chain couples TRBV2 to TRBJ2-1, with 8 bases lining up with TRBD1. The germline gives CDR1 SNHLY, CDR2 FYNNEI. The CDR3 totals 15 residues. J gave up 2 bases and V 3 bases, and 3 bases lay outside the gene matches. CDR3 DNA: TGTGCCAGCAGTGACCAGGGGGCCACCTACAATGAGCAGTTCTTC. This codes for CASSDQGATYNEQFF.